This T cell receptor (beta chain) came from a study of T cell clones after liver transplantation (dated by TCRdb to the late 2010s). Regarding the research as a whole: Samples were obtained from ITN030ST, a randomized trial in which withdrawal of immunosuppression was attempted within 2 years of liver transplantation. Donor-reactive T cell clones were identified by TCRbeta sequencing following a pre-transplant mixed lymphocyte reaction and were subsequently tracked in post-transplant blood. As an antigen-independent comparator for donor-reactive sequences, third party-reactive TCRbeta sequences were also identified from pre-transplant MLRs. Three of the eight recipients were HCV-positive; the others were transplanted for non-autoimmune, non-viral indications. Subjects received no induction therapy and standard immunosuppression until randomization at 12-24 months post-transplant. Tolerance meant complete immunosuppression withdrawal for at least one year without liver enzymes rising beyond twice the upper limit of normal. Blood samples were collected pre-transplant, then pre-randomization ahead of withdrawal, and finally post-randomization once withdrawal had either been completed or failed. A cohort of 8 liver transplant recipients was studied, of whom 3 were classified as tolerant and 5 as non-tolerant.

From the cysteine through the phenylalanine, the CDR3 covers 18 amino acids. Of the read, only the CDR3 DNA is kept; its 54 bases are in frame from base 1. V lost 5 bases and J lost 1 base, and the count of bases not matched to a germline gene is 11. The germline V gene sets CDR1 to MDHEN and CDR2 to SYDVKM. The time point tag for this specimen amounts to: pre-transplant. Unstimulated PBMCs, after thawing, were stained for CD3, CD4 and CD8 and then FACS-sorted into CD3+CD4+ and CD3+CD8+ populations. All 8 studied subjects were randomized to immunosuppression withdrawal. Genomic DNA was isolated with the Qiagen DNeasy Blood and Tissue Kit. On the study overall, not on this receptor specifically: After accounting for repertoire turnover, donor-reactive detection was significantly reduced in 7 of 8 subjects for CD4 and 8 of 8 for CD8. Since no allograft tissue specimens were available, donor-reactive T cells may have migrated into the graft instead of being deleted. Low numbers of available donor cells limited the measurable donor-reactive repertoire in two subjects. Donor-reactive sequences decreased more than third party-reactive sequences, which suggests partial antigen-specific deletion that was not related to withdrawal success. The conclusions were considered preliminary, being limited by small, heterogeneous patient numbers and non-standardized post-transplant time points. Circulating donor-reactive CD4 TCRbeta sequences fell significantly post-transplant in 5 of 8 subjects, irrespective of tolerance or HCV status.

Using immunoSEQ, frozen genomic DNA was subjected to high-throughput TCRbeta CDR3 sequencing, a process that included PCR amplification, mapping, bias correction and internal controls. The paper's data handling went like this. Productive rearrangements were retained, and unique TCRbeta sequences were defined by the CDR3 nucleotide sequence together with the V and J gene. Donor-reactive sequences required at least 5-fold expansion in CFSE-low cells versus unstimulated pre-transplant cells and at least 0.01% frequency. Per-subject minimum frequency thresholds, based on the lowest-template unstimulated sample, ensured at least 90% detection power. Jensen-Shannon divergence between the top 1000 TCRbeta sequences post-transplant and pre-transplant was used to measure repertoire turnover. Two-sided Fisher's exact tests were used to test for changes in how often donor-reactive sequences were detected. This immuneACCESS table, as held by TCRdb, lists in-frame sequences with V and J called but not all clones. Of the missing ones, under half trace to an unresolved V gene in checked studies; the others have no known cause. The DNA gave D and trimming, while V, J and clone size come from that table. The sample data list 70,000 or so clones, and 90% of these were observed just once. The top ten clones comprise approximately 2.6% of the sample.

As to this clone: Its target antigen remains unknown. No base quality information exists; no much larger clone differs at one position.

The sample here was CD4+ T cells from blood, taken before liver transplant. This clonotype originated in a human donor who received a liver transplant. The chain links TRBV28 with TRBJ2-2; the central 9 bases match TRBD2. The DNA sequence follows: TGTGCCAGCAGTACAGCCGATCCTAGCGGGATGAACACCGGGGAGCTGTTTTTT. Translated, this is CASSTADPSGMNTGELFF.